This T cell receptor beta chain emerged from a study of cytomegalovirus exposure and HLA in healthy donors. On the study more broadly: Among roughly 180 million T cells, an earlier analysis found around 100 million unique TCR beta sequences.

Healthy donors of bone marrow made up the group. Each donor was nominally healthy when sampled (though unrecorded immune exposures were likely). The length of the CDR3 is 11 residues. V lost 4 bases and J lost 6, with 5 bases in between. Germline CDR1 reads SGHRS; CDR2 reads YFSETQ. The PCR contained 60 Vbeta and 13 Jbeta primers. TCRdb keeps only in-frame clones here, not all; method: immunoSEQ multiplex PCR. The sample consists of under 150,000 clones, roughly four fifths of them appearing once. The sample consisted of PBMCs. This chain links TRBV5-1 with TRBJ2-1, with D unresolved. This receptor was taken from a girl between 2 and 10 years old in good health and CMV-seronegative. The DNA of the CDR3 is TGCGCCAGCAGCACGGGCAATGAGCAGTTCTTC. Translating gives CASSTGNEQFF.